The 19 T cell receptor beta chains reported below all come from one sample, sequenced in a study of cytomegalovirus exposure and HLA in healthy donors. The table came from immunoSEQ multiplex PCR; TCRdb's copy has only in-frame clones and leaves some out. The sample carries some 150,000 clones, around 89% recorded once. Sequences were obtained from PBMCs. These receptors were obtained from a man younger than 35 in good health and CMV-seronegative.

This chain links TRBV4-3 with TRBJ1-2, with a weak D call TRBD1 (6 bases). Germline-derived CDR1 and CDR2 are LGHNA and YSLEER. V was shortened by 3 bases and J by 2 bases, with 7 bases between the two germline ends. The CDR3 spans 13 residues. In DNA form, the CDR3 reads TGCGCCAGCAGCCACAGGGGAAACTATGGCTACACCTTC. It codes for CASSHRGNYGYTF.

CDR3 sequence: CASSSQSGGRSYEQYV. CDR3 DNA sequence: TGTGCCAGCAGTTCTCAATCAGGGGGGCGATCCTACGAGCAGTACGTC. The rearrangement links TRBV28 to TRBJ2-7; weak D call: TRBD1 (7 bases). Trimming stripped 4 bases from V and 1 base from J, with 17 bases between. The CDR3 sequence is 16 residues long. CDR1 and CDR2 from the germline V gene are MDHEN and SYDVKM.

The chain carries TRBV2 and TRBJ1-4; 7 nucleotides line up with TRBD1. Germline values: CDR1 SNHLY, CDR2 FYNNEI. V trimming: 5 bases; J trimming: 8 bases; junction bases outside the gene matches: 5. The CDR3 is 13 residues long. The CDR3 DNA reads as TGTGCCAGCAGTTCAGGGGGAAGAGAAAAACTGTTTTTT. The encoded protein is CASSSGGREKLFF.

This clone was seen once. The V gene is TRBV5-1, the J gene TRBJ2-7; 7 bases align to TRBD1. Germline CDR1 reads SGHRS; CDR2 reads YFSETQ. Trimming took 7 bases from V and 2 from J; bases not matched to a gene: 3. The CDR3 contains 12 residues. The CDR3 DNA reads TGCGCCAGCCCCCAGGGGGCCTACGAGCAGTACTTC. It encodes CASPQGAYEQYF.

Written as DNA, the CDR3 is TGTGCCAGCAGGATACTAAATGAAAAACTGTTTTTT. This gives the protein CASRILNEKLFF. The chain has TRBV11-2 and TRBJ1-4; D is ambiguous. With 6 bases removed from V and 5 bases from J, the gap between germline ends came to 7 bases. Germline CDR1 SGHAT, CDR2 FQNNGV. The CDR3 is made up of 12 amino acids.

The V gene is TRBV18, the J gene TRBJ1-2; perhaps TRBD1 as D (5 bases). Trimming left V 3 bases short and J 0 bases short, with 14 bases between. Germline CDR1 reads KGHSH; CDR2 reads LQKENI. The CDR3 is 16 residues long. The DNA for the CDR3 is TGTGCCAGCTCACCGCCTGCAGGGAAATCTAACTATGGCTACACCTTC. This encodes CASSPPAGKSNYGYTF. Complete variable domain (other parts from reference TRBV18 and TRBJ1-2): NAGVMQNPRHLVRRRGQEARLRCSPMKGHSHVYWYRQLPEEGLKFMVYLQKENIIDESGMPKERFSAEFPKEGPSILRIQQVVRGDSAAYFCASSPPAGKSNYGYTFGSGTRLTVV.

This clone appeared once. The chain is built from TRBV6-1 and TRBJ2-5; 7 bases match TRBD1. The CDR3 runs 15 residues. Germline trimming cut 5 bases from V and 2 bases from J; bases unmatched to any gene: 8. Germline V lookup: CDR1 MNHNS, CDR2 SASEGT. The CDR3 DNA reads as TGTGCCAGCAGTTGGACAGGCACCTCACAAGAGACCCAGTACTTC. Translating it yields CASSWTGTSQETQYF.

V usage is TRBV5-4 and J usage is TRBJ2-2; TRBD1 matches at 8 bases. Per the germline V gene, CDR1 is SGHNT and CDR2 is YYREEE (reference sequence). V lost 3 bases, J lost 0 bases, and 7 bases stayed unmatched. The CDR3 is 17 amino acids. Here the CDR3 DNA reads TGTGCCAGCAGCTCTGGACAGGGCGTAACGAACACCGGGGAGCTGTTTTTT. Translation gives CASSSGQGVTNTGELFF.

This clone was found a few times. The gene calls are TRBV2 and TRBJ1-2, with D maybe TRBD1 (5 bases). This CDR3 has 14 residues. The germline gives CDR1 SNHLY, CDR2 FYNNEI. V was trimmed by 6 bases and J by 4 bases, leaving 15 bases between them. Here the CDR3 reads CASREDGGGYGYTF. The CDR3 DNA sequence: TGTGCCAGCAGGGAGGACGGCGGGGGCTATGGCTACACCTTC.

The chain is built from TRBV27 and TRBJ2-1; TRBD1 agrees at 7 bases. V was clipped by 8 bases and J by 13 bases; unmatched bases: 11. Germline lookup yields CDR1 MNHEY and CDR2 SMNVEV (reference sequence). The CDR3 is 12 residues long. The CDR3 loop is CASGQALRDQFF. CDR3 coding DNA: TGTGCCAGCGGACAGGCCCTGAGAGACCAGTTCTTC.

The gene calls are TRBV6-6 and TRBJ1-2; maybe TRBD1 (6 bases). The CDR3 extends over 15 amino acids. Germline V CDR1 and CDR2: MNHNY, SVGAGI (reference sequence). Between the trimmed V and J ends, which lost 6 bases and 0 bases, there was a span of 14 bases. The CDR3 region is CASSPTRDTNYGYTF. Written as DNA, the CDR3 is TGTGCCAGCAGCCCTACCCGGGACACTAACTATGGCTACACCTTC.

The table lists this clone with a count of one. V is TRBV4-1 and J is TRBJ2-1; TRBD2 agrees at 11 bases. The V gene's germline CDR1 is MGHRA and CDR2 YSYEKL. After removal of 2 bases from V and 3 bases from J, the junction contained 12 bases not matched to a gene. This CDR3 region has 19 residues. In nucleotides, the CDR3 is TGCGCCAGCAGCCAAAGCTCTAGCGGGGGGATGTTACTCTACAATGAGCAGTTCTTC. Its protein is CASSQSSSGGMLLYNEQFF.

This clone was seen a handful of times. The chain has TRBV10-1 and TRBJ1-3; the D is unclear. This CDR3 region has 14 residues. The germline V gene encodes CDR1 WNHNN and CDR2 SYGVQD (reference sequence). V shed 6 bases and J shed 7 bases, with 16 bases lying between them. The CDR3 DNA is TGCGCCAGCAGCATCAGCGGCTCGGGGAACACCATATATTTT. Its translation: CASSISGSGNTIYF.

The chain links TRBV5-1 to TRBJ2-7, with D possibly being TRBD2 (6 bases). The CDR3 sequence is 15 residues long. Germline assignment: CDR1 SGHRS and CDR2 YFSETQ. The V end lost 7 bases, the J end lost 6 bases, and 23 bases lay between the germline ends. This chain's CDR3 is CASRQAGTILGEQYF. The DNA for the CDR3 is TGCGCCAGCCGCCAGGCGGGAACGATCTTGGGCGAGCAGTACTTC.

The J gene is TRBJ2-3, the V gene TRBV5-1; D is undetermined. CDR1 SGHRS and CDR2 YFSETQ come from the germline V gene. CDR3 length equals 11 residues. The V gene lost 3 bases and the J gene lost 7 bases, with 6 bases spanning the gap. The CDR3 nucleotides are TGCGCCAGCAGCTCCGAGAATACGCAGTATTTT. Protein: CASSSENTQYF.

This clone has a handful of counts. V and J are TRBV7-2 and TRBJ1-5; maybe TRBD1 (6 bases). The CDR3 spans 14 residues. Between the trimmed V and J ends, which lost 3 bases and 5 bases, there was a span of 11 bases. Germline V gene lookup returns CDR1 SGHTA and CDR2 FQGNSA. CDR3: CASSFGQSYQPQHF. The CDR3 region has the DNA TGTGCCAGCAGCTTTGGACAGTCCTATCAGCCCCAGCATTTT.

The chain carries TRBV28 and TRBJ2-4, with TRBD1 matching over 8 bases. The CDR3 is made up of 15 amino acids. V was pared by 5 bases and J by 2 bases, with 5 bases of the junction left unmatched. The germline V gene encodes CDR1 MDHEN and CDR2 SYDVKM. CDR3 sequence (DNA): TGTGCCAGCAGTCCTGGACAGGGAACCAAAAACATTCAGTACTTC. This codes for CASSPGQGTKNIQYF.

In this sample, this clone turned up once. This chain connects TRBV27 to TRBJ2-2; 12 bases line up with TRBD2. The CDR3 loop spans 15 amino acids. CDR1 is MNHEY, CDR2 SMNVEV, per germline (reference sequence). V was pared by 10 bases and J by 7 bases, with 10 bases of the junction left unmatched. DNA for the CDR3: TGTGCCACTTCGACTAGCGGGAGCCCGGGCGGGGAGCTGTTTTTT. Its translation: CATSTSGSPGGELFF.

The sample holds one count of this clone. The rearrangement links TRBV5-1 to TRBJ2-1; D unclear. Per germline, CDR1 SGHRS and CDR2 YFSETQ. The CDR3 is 17 amino acids. V lost 0 bases to trimming and J lost 7 bases, with 20 bases between them. The CDR3 sequence is CASSLALGLPLGNEQFF. Written as DNA, the CDR3 is TGCGCCAGCAGCTTGGCCCTAGGCCTACCGCTTGGTAATGAGCAGTTCTTC. Together with reference TRBV5-1 and TRBJ2-1, the CDR3 gives the full variable domain: KAGVTQTPRYLIKTRGQQVTLSCSPISGHRSVSWYQQTPGQGLQFLFEYFSETQRNKGNFPGRFSGRQFSNSRSEMNVSTLELGDSALYLCASSLALGLPLGNEQFFGPGTRLTVL.